The T cell receptor beta chain under discussion was sequenced for a study of CD8+ T cells in alopecia areata. Turning to the study itself: Treated patients received oral tofacitinib, 5 to 10 mg twice daily. Findings of the study overall: Normal scalp showed lower clonality than lesional scalp, especially alopecia totalis/universalis.

About this clone: As yet, its antigen is unknown.

Trimming removed 4 bases at V and 3 bases at J, with 13 bases between. Germline V gene data show CDR1 as LNHNV and CDR2 as YYDKDF (reference sequence). The CDR3 has 15 amino acids. Once RNA had been extracted, it was reverse transcribed into cDNA to act as the sequencing template. The repertoire was sequenced with immunoSEQ multiplex PCR; TCRdb's copy has only in-frame clones and lacks some. The data hold roughly 200,000 clones, with around 63% observed a single time. The source is a human donor with alopecia areata. The chain couples TRBV15 to TRBJ2-1, with D possibly TRBD1 on 5 matching bases. Material: CD4+ T cells sorted from blood, obtained at week 0. This CDR3 is CATSISRTLYNEQFF. The CDR3 DNA sequence: TGTGCCACCAGCATCTCGAGGACACTCTACAATGAGCAGTTCTTC.